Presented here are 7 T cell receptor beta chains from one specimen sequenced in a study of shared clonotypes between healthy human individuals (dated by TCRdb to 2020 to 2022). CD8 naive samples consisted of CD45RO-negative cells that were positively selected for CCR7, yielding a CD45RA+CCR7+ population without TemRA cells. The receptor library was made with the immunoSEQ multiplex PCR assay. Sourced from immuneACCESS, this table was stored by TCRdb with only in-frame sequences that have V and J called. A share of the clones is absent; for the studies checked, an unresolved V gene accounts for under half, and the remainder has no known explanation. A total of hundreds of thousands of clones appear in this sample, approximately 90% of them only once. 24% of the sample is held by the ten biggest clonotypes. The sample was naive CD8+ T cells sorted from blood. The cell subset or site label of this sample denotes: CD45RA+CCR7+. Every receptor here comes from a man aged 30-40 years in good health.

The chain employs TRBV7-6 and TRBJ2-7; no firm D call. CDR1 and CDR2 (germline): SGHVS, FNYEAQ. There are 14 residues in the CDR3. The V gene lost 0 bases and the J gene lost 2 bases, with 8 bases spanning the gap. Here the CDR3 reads CASSLATAAYEQYF. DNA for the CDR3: TGTGCCAGCAGCTTAGCCACGGCCGCCTACGAGCAGTACTTC.

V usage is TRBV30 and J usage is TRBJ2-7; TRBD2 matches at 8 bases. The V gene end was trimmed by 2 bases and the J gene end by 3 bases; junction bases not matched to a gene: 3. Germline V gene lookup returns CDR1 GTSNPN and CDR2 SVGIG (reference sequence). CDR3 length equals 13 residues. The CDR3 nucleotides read TGTGCCTGGAGTCCCGGGACTAGCTACGAGCAGTACTTC. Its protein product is CAWSPGTSYEQYF. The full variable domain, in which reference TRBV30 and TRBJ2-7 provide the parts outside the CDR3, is SQTIHQWPATLVQPVGSPLSLECTVEGTSNPNLYWYRQAAGRGLQLLFYSVGIGQISSEVPQNLSASRPQDRQFILSSKKLLLSDSGFYLCAWSPGTSYEQYFGPGTRLTVT.

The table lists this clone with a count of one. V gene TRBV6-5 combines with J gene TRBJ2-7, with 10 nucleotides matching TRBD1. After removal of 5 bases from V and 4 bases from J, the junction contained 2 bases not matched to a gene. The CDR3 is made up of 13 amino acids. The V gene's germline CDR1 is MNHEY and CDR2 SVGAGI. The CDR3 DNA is TGTGCCAGCAGTGGGACAGGGGTGTACGAGCAGTACTTC. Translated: CASSGTGVYEQYF.

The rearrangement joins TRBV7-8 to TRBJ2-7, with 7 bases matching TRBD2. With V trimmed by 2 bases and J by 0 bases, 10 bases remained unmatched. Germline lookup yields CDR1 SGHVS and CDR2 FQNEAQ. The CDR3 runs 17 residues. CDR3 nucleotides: TGTGCCAGCAGCTTATATCAGACTAGCCAGTCCTCCTACGAGCAGTACTTC. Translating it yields CASSLYQTSQSSYEQYF.

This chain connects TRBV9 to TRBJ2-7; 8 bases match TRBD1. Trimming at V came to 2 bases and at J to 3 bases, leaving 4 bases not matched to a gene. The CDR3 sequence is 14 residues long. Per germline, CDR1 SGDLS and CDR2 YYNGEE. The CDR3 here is CASSVGQDHYEQYF. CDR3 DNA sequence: TGTGCCAGCAGCGTGGGACAGGATCACTACGAGCAGTACTTC.

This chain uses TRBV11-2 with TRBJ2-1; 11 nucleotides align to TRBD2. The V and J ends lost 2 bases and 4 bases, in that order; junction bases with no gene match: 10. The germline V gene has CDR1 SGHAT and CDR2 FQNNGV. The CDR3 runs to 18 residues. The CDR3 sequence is CASSLYMGGTSGYNEQFF. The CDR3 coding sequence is TGTGCCAGCAGCTTATATATGGGGGGGACTAGCGGATACAATGAGCAGTTCTTC.

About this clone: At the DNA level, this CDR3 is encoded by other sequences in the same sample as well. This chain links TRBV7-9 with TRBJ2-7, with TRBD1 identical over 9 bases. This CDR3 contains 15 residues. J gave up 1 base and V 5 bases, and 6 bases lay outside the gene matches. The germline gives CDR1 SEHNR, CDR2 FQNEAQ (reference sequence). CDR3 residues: CASSPPGTGSYEQYF. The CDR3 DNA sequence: TGTGCCAGCAGCCCACCCGGGACAGGGTCCTACGAGCAGTACTTC.